This entry lists 17 T cell receptor beta chains sequenced from one sample in a study of T-cell reconstitution after alpha-beta-depleted transplantation in children. As it was prepared, the TCRbeta library received unique molecular identifiers. TCRdb analysed the PCR reads with MiXCR anew, one entry per CDR3 protein. Found here are fewer than 350,000 distinct CDR3 sequences, about 9.4% of them singletons; the top ten hold about 8%. Specimen: PBMCs, collected before TCRalphabeta/CD19-depleted stem cell transplant. Source of these receptors: a boy under two years old with acute myeloid leukemia, due to receive a stem cell transplant.

This clonotype was detected ten times or more. The chain joins TRBV6-1 to TRBJ2-7; D might be TRBD2 (5 bases). Per germline, CDR1 MNHNS and CDR2 SASEGT. The CDR3 is 14 residues long. The V end was cut by 7 bases, the J end by 0 bases, with 13 bases between. CDR3 nucleotide sequence: TGTGCCAGCAATCGAGGGCCCAGCTCCTACGAGCAGTACTTC. It specifies CASNRGPSSYEQYF.

Ten or more counts support this clonotype. The chain combines TRBV28 with TRBJ2-3; D gene unclear. This CDR3 contains 14 residues. CDR1 and CDR2 from the germline V gene are MDHEN and SYDVKM. Between the trimmed V and J ends, which lost 2 bases and 1 base, there was a span of 7 bases. CDR3: CASSLERRTDTQYF. The CDR3 coding sequence is TGTGCCAGCAGTTTAGAGAGGCGCACAGATACGCAGTATTTT.

This clonotype was detected ten times or more. The V and J genes are TRBV15 and TRBJ2-7, with 8 bases lining up with TRBD2. CDR3 length equals 14 residues. Trimming removed 2 bases from V and 6 bases from J; junction bases left unmatched: 6. Looked up from germline, CDR1 is LNHNV and CDR2 is YYDKDF (reference sequence). This chain's CDR3 is CATSRMGLVSEQYF. The CDR3 nucleotides read TGTGCCACCAGCAGAATGGGACTAGTTTCCGAGCAGTACTTC.

The sample holds many counts of this clonotype. V usage is TRBV5-1 and J usage is TRBJ2-1; D may correspond to TRBD1 or TRBD2 (5 bases each). Germline lookup yields CDR1 SGHRS and CDR2 YFSETQ. The CDR3 runs to 14 residues. V lost 5 bases to trimming and J lost 4 bases, with 13 bases between them. CDR3 nucleotide sequence: TGCGCCAGCAGTCCCGGGACCATGTACAATGAGCAGTTCTTC. Translation gives CASSPGTMYNEQFF.

This clonotype was detected ten times or more. The rearrangement uses TRBV20-1 and TRBJ2-5, with D uncertain. The V end lost 4 bases, the J end lost 0 bases, and 12 bases lay between the germline ends. The CDR3 is made up of 14 amino acids. Germline CDR1 and CDR2: DFQATT and SNEGSKA (reference sequence). The CDR3 sequence: CSATTRVNQETQYF. The CDR3 nucleotides are TGCAGTGCTACGACACGAGTAAACCAAGAGACCCAGTACTTC.

This clonotype was counted ten times or more. V usage is TRBV9 and J usage is TRBJ2-1, with TRBD1 matching 7 bases. The germline CDR1 and CDR2 sequences are SGDLS and YYNGEE. The CDR3 consists of 15 residues. V was pared by 0 bases and J by 4 bases, with 4 bases of the junction left unmatched. The CDR3 loop is CASSVAGRGYNEQFF. CDR3 sequence (DNA): TGTGCCAGCAGCGTAGCGGGCAGGGGGTACAATGAGCAGTTCTTC.

J is TRBJ1-4 and V is TRBV28; 7 positions match TRBD1. This CDR3 is 14 amino acids long. Looked up from germline, CDR1 is MDHEN and CDR2 is SYDVKM. V dropped 6 bases and J dropped 8; count of bases not matched to a gene: 9. The CDR3 reads CASRYRGLLEKLFF. The CDR3, as DNA: TGTGCCAGCAGATACAGGGGCCTCCTAGAAAAACTGTTTTTT.

This clonotype was counted many times. The junction does not match germline at one end; this may be a read error. The chain couples TRBV7-2 to TRBJ2-3, with TRBD1 as a possible D gene (7 bases). The germline V gene has CDR1 SGHTA and CDR2 FQGNSA. There are 13 residues in the CDR3. The CDR3, as DNA: TGTGCCAGCAGCGCGGGACAGATCCTATCGCCGGATTTT. Translating gives CASSAGQILSPDF.

This chain links TRBV6-1 with TRBJ2-2; TRBD2 matches at 11 bases. The germline gives CDR1 MNHNS, CDR2 SASEGT. The V segment lost 5 bases and the J segment 2 bases; nucleotides outside the gene matches: 10. The CDR3 spans 18 residues. Here the CDR3 DNA reads TGTGCCAGCAGTCCGCCTAGCGGGGGGCTACTAAACACCGGGGAGCTGTTTTTT. Translated: CASSPPSGGLLNTGELFF.

This clonotype was picked up many times. The J gene is TRBJ2-7, the V gene TRBV5-1; 7 bases map to TRBD2. There are 16 residues in the CDR3. Germline V lookup: CDR1 SGHRS, CDR2 YFSETQ. The junction had 14 bases not matched to a gene; V was cut back by 3 bases and J by 5 bases. As DNA, the CDR3 is TGCGCCAGCAGCTCCCAACTCGGCGGGAGTAGCCACGAGCAGTACTTC. It codes for CASSSQLGGSSHEQYF. The full variable domain, its missing parts supplied by reference TRBV5-1 and TRBJ2-7, is KAGVTQTPRYLIKTRGQQVTLSCSPISGHRSVSWYQQTPGQGLQFLFEYFSETQRNKGNFPGRFSGRQFSNSRSEMNVSTLELGDSALYLCASSSQLGGSSHEQYFGPGTRLTVT.

A few counts support this clonotype. This sequence joins TRBV5-5 and TRBJ2-2; the D gene is possibly TRBD2 (6 bases). The CDR3 spans 15 residues. Germline-derived CDR1 and CDR2 are SGHKS and YYEKEE (reference sequence). With 0 bases removed from V and 5 bases from J, the gap between germline ends came to 11 bases. CDR3 protein: CASSLVLTRTGELFF. The CDR3 DNA is TGTGCCAGCAGCTTGGTATTGACTAGAACCGGGGAGCTGTTTTTT.

Many counts were recorded for this clonotype. J is TRBJ1-1 and V is TRBV18; D possibly corresponds to TRBD1 (5 bases). Germline V gives CDR1 KGHSH, CDR2 LQKENI. The CDR3 runs to 14 residues. V lost 4 bases to trimming and J lost 3 bases, with 12 bases between them. CDR3 protein: CASSRTLKDTEAFF. The CDR3 DNA follows: TGTGCCAGCTCACGGACACTTAAGGACACTGAAGCTTTCTTT.

Ten or more counts support this clonotype. CDR3 protein: CASSHLAGANTGELFF. The CDR3 coding sequence is TGTGCCAGCAGTCACTTAGCGGGGGCGAACACCGGGGAGCTGTTTTTT. This chain links TRBV27 with TRBJ2-2; 9 bases line up with TRBD2. The CDR3 consists of 16 residues. The germline V gene encodes CDR1 MNHEY and CDR2 SMNVEV (reference sequence). V lost 5 bases, J lost 0 bases, and 4 bases stayed unmatched.

This clonotype was seen at least ten times. J is TRBJ2-7 and V is TRBV5-1, with 7 bases identical to TRBD1. Germline lookup yields CDR1 SGHRS and CDR2 YFSETQ. The CDR3 runs to 17 residues. The J segment lost 2 bases and the V segment lost 5 bases, leaving 16 bases of the junction unmatched. In DNA, the CDR3 is TGCGCCAGCAGGGACACCCAGACAGGGAATTTCACCTACGAGCAGTACTTC. Residues: CASRDTQTGNFTYEQYF.

This clonotype was seen at least ten times. The rearrangement uses TRBV5-1 and TRBJ2-7; the D is unclear. The germline V and J ends were trimmed by 0 bases and 2 bases, with 9 bases remaining between them. The CDR3 has 14 amino acids. Germline V CDR1 and CDR2: SGHRS, YFSETQ. CDR3 loop: CASSLALGTYEQYF. CDR3 sequence (DNA): TGCGCCAGCAGCTTGGCCCTGGGAACCTACGAGCAGTACTTC.

There are many counts of this clonotype. The genes are TRBV12-3 or TRBV12-4 and TRBJ2-5; no definite D call. CDR3 length: 14 amino acids. V dropped 6 bases and J dropped 2 bases, with 13 bases sitting between them. This chain's CDR3 is CASRAGRLQETQYF. The CDR3, as DNA: TGTGCCAGCAGAGCCGGTAGGCTGCAAGAGACCCAGTACTTC.

This clonotype was recorded at least ten times. This chain joins TRBV28 and TRBJ1-1; D uncertain. From germline, CDR1 is MDHEN and CDR2 SYDVKM. The CDR3 has 11 residues. The ends were cut back, 6 bases at V and 1 base at J, with 3 bases in the middle. The CDR3 nucleotides are TGTGCCAGCAGGTCGAACACTGAAGCTTTCTTT. Translated, it gives CASRSNTEAFF.